The next 11 T cell receptor beta chains were all read from a single sample in a study of blood T cell repertoires in COVID-19. The method was immunoSEQ multiplex PCR; TCRdb's version includes in-frame clones alone and lacks a portion of them. The table records some 170,000 clones, roughly 82% of them present only once. Sequenced material: peripheral blood. Source of these receptors: a woman in her 70s with acute or convalescent COVID-19.

In this sample, this clone turned up once. V is TRBV28 and J is TRBJ1-2; D might be TRBD1 (5 bases). The germline gives CDR1 MDHEN, CDR2 SYDVKM. Trimming shortened V by 8 bases and J by 6 bases, and 16 bases separated the two germline ends. The CDR3 has 13 residues. This CDR3 reads CASDPRGVNGYTF. CDR3 nucleotide sequence: TGTGCCAGCGATCCTAGGGGCGTTAATGGCTACACCTTC.

The chain employs TRBV10-3 and TRBJ2-1; D is possibly TRBD2 (5 bases). V shed 0 bases and J shed 8 bases, with 23 bases lying between them. Looked up from germline, CDR1 is ENHRY and CDR2 is SYGVKD. This CDR3 region has 18 residues. The CDR3 DNA reads TGTGCCATCAGTGAGTCGATAGTATTTACAGAGGGCCGAGATGAGCAGTTCTTC. This codes for CAISESIVFTEGRDEQFF.

This chain uses TRBV27 with TRBJ2-7, with D possibly matching TRBD1 (6 bases). Germline-derived CDR1 and CDR2 are MNHEY and SMNVEV (reference sequence). V was clipped by 3 bases and J by 3 bases, with 15 bases between them. The CDR3 length is 15 residues. The CDR3 DNA is TGTGCCAGCAGTTTTAGGCTCGGCAGGGGCTACGAGCAGTACTTC. It encodes CASSFRLGRGYEQYF.

This clone was detected only once. The chain employs TRBV5-5 and TRBJ1-5; D gene unclear. CDR3 length equals 14 residues. Germline V CDR1 and CDR2: SGHKS, YYEKEE (reference sequence). The V end lost 0 bases, the J end lost 0 bases, and 4 bases lay between the germline ends. The CDR3 spells CASSLAISNQPQHF. As DNA, the CDR3 is TGTGCCAGCAGCTTGGCCATTAGCAATCAGCCCCAGCATTTT.

The rearrangement links TRBV28 to TRBJ1-2; 9 bases are shared with TRBD1. Germline assignment: CDR1 MDHEN and CDR2 SYDVKM. The CDR3 is 13 residues long. Losses at the gene ends were 3 bases for V and 7 bases for J; bases not matched to a gene: 3. CDR3 in amino acids: CASSLNRGLGYTF. The CDR3 DNA sequence: TGTGCCAGCAGTTTGAACAGGGGGCTTGGCTACACCTTC.

The chain links TRBV6-2 or TRBV6-3 to TRBJ2-7; tentatively, D is TRBD1 (5 bases). V gave up 5 bases and J gave up 4 bases, with 9 bases separating them. Per germline, CDR1 MNHEY and CDR2 SVGEGT. This CDR3 spans 12 amino acids. CDR3 coding DNA: TGTGCCAGCAGTCCCTGGACATACGAGCAGTACTTC. Translating it yields CASSPWTYEQYF.

The V gene is TRBV28, the J gene TRBJ1-2; D remains unclear. Germline V gives CDR1 MDHEN, CDR2 SYDVKM. Between the trimmed V and J ends, which lost 5 bases and 8 bases, there was a span of 18 bases. This CDR3 has 14 amino acids. CDR3 coding DNA: TGTGCCAGCAGTCCACACAGCTCCCTATTCGGCTACACCTTC. As protein: CASSPHSSLFGYTF.

The chain combines TRBV6-5 with TRBJ2-7; TRBD1 matches 10 bases. The trim removed 2 bases at V and 0 bases at J, leaving 4 bases unmatched. The CDR3 runs 16 residues. The V gene's germline CDR1 is MNHEY and CDR2 SVGAGI. The DNA for the CDR3 is TGTGCCAGCAGTTACCTGGGACAGGGGAGCTCCTACGAGCAGTACTTC. Its translation is CASSYLGQGSSYEQYF.

This clone appeared once. V and J are TRBV3-1 (or the pseudogene TRBV3-2) and TRBJ2-4; 11 positions agree with TRBD2. This CDR3 spans 14 amino acids. With V trimmed by 2 bases and J by 8 bases, 2 bases remained unmatched. Germline loops: CDR1 LGHDT, CDR2 YNNKEL (reference sequence). DNA for the CDR3: TGTGCCAGCAGCCAACTAGCGGGAGGCGACATTCAGTACTTC. Amino acid sequence: CASSQLAGGDIQYF.

This clone was seen a single time. The gene calls are TRBV20-1 and TRBJ2-5; 10 bases align to TRBD2. Germline CDR1 and CDR2: DFQATT and SNEGSKA (reference sequence). The length of the CDR3 is 16 residues. V was clipped by 3 bases and J by 4 bases; unmatched bases: 11. The CDR3 here is CSASGEPGTSVETQYF. The CDR3 bases are TGCAGTGCTAGTGGAGAACCCGGGACTAGCGTAGAGACCCAGTACTTC.

The chain couples TRBV7-9 to TRBJ2-1; TRBD1 matches 8 bases. The trim removed 6 bases at V and 3 bases at J, leaving 7 bases unmatched. Per the germline V gene, CDR1 is SEHNR and CDR2 is FQNEAQ (reference sequence). CDR3 length: 15 residues. This CDR3 reads CASRTTGARYNEQFF. CDR3 bases: TGTGCCAGCAGAACGACAGGGGCCCGCTACAATGAGCAGTTCTTC.